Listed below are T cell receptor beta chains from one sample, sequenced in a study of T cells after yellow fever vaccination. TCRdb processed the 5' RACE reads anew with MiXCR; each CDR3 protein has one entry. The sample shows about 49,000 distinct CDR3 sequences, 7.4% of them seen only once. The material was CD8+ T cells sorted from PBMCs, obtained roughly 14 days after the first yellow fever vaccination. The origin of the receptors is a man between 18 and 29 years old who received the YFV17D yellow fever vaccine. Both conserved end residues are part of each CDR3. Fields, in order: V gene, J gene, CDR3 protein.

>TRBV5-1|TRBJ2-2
CASIGFTGELFF
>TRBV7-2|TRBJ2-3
CACLESHTDTQYF
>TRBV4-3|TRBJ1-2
CASSHIGGGRGYTF
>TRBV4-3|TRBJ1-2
CASSQGGTAAYGYTF
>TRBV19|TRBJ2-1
CASSIGGHEQFF
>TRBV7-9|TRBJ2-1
CASSFAGQLTGDEQFF
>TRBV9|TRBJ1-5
CASSAGGQDNQPQHF
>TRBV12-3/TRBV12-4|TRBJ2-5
CASSPPNGAQETQYF
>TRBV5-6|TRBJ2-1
CASSPGGLHNEQFF
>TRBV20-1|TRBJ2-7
CSASPRRQGVPEQYF
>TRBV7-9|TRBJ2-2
CAENVGNTGELFF
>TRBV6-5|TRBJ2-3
CASSYSAGNTDTQYF
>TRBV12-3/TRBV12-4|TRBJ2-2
CASSPGQVYTGELFF
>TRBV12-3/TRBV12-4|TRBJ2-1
CASSSGPSYNEQFF
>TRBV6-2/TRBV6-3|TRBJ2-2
CASSGGTVNTGELFF
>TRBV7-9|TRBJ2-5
CASSPTDGGAGETQYF
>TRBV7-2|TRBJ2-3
CATSRDSRTDTQYF
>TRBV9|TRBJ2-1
CASSPRSFRSYNEQFF
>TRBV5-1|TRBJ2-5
CASSYRTGALETQYF
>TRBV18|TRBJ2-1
CASSPSSGAYNEQFF
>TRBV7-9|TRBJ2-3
CASSLSETDTQYF
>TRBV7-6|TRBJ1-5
CASSLDLGIVQPQHF
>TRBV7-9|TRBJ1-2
CASSLAGTKSPNYGYTF
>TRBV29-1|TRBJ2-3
CSALAGGPGTDTQYF
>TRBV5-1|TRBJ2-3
CASSLAMGGQSTDTQYF
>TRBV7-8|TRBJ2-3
CASSPLPGGSTDTQYF
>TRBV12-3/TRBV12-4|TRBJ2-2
CASSVGAGQPNTGELFF
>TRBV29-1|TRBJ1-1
CSVGRGGTEAFF
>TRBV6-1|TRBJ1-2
CASSDRVRTNYGYTF
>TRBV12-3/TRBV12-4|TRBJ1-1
CASSPSVDRAEAFF
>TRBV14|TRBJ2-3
CASSPLVRLAGGPDTQYF
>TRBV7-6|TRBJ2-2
CASSLVEAYLTTGTGELFF
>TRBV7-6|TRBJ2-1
CASSSIPSGGDNEQFF
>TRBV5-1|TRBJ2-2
CASSSRTGENTGELFF
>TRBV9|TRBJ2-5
CASSVGWGSETQYF
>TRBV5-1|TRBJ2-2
CASSRMDRSYTGELFF
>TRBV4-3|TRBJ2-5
CASSQDGFGLAGEETQYF
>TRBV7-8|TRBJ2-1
CATGMWGNEQFF
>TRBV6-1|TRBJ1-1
CATNTGEAFF
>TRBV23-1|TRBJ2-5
CASSQSGAGSNETQYF
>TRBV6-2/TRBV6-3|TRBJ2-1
CASSSGGEPYNEQFF
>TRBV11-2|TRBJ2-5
CASSLFHGETQYF
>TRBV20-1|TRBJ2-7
CSAHGITGDSSTYEQYF
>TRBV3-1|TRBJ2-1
CASSRGQDQPRNNEQFF
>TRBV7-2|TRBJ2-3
CASSTSGGLMADTQYF
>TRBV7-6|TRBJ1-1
CASSLWGRQDTEAFF
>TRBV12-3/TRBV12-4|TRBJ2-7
CASSNGGLVGAEQYF
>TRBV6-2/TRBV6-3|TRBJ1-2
CASTPRLGGFYGYTF
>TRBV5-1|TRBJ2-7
CASSLGHRPYEQYF
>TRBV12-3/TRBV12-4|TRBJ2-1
CASSLSDAEQFF
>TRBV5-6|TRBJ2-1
CASSLVDEQFF
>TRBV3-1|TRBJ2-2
CASSGRVSEWSGELFF
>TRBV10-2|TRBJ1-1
CASSESGGKVEAFF
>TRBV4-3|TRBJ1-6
CASSQARLSSPLHF
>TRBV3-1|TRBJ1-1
CASSHPAWNTEAFF